This T cell receptor beta chain emerged from a study of blood T cells in healthy people across ages. Findings and caveats of the study: Among long-lived donors, naive CD4+ cells were more numerous and diversity higher than in aged donors.

To note about this clonotype: The antigen is unknown.

The V and J ends lost 9 bases and 8 bases, in that order; junction bases with no gene match: 3. The length of the CDR3 is 11 residues. Germline V gene sequence: CDR1 KGHDR, CDR2 SFDVKD. The authors ran a second PCR of roughly 6 to 11 cycles using a sample-barcoded 5' primer and a J-beta primer mix. TCRdb re-derived calls from the 5' RACE reads in MiXCR, one entry per CDR3 protein. Of over 600,000 distinct CDR3 sequences listed, more than 55% are singletons. Sequencing was done on a sample of blood. This sequence originates from a man between 40 and 49 years old in good health. The chain carries TRBV24-1 and TRBJ2-1, with 7 positions matching TRBD1. CDR3: CATSQGDEQFF. CDR3 bases: TGTGCCACCTCCCAGGGGGATGAGCAGTTCTTC.